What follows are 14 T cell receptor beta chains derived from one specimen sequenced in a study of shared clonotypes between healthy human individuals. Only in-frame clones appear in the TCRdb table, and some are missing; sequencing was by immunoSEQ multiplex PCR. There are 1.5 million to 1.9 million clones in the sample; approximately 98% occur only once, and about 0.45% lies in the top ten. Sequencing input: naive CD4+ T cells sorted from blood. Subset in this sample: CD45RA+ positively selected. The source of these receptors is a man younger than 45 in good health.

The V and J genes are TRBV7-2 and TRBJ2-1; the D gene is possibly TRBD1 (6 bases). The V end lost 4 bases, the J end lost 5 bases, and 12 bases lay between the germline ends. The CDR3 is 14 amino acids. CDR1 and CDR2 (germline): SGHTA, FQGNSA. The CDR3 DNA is TGTGCCAGCAGCTGGGGGCGGAATAACAATGAGCAGTTCTTC. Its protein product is CASSWGRNNNEQFF.

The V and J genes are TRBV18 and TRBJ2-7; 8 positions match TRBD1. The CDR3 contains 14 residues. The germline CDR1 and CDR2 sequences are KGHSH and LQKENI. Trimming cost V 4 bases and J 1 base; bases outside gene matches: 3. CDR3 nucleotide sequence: TGTGCCAGCTCACTGACAGGGGTTTCCTACGAGCAGTACTTC. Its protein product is CASSLTGVSYEQYF.

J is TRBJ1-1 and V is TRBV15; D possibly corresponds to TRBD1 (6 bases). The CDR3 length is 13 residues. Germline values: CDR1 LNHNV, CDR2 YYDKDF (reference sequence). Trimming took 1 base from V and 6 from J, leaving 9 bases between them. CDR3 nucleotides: TGTGCCACCAGCAGAGTTGGGGGCTCTGAAGCTTTCTTT. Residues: CATSRVGGSEAFF. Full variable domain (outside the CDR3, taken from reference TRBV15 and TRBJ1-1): DAMVIQNPRYQVTQFGKPVTLSCSQTLNHNVMYWYQQKSSQAPKLLFHYYDKDFNNEADTPDNFQSRRPNTSFCFLDIRSPGLGDTAMYLCATSRVGGSEAFFGQGTRLTVV.

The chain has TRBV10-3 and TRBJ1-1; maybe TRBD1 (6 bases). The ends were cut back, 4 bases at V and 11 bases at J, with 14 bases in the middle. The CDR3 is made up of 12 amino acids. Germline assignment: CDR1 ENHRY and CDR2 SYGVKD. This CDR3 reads CAISGTAQDAFF. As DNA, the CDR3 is TGTGCCATCAGTGGGACAGCGCAGGACGCTTTCTTT.

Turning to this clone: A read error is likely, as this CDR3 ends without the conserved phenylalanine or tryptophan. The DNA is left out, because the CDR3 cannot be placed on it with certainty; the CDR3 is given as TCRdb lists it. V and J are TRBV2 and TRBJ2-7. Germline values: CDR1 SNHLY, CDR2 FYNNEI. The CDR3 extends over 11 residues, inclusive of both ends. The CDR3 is CASSTSLSTGL.

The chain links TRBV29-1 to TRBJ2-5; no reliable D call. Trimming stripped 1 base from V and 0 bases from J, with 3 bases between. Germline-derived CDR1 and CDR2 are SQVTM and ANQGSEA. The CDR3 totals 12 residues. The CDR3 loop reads CSVEAHQETQYF. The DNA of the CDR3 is TGCAGCGTTGAAGCACACCAAGAGACCCAGTACTTC.

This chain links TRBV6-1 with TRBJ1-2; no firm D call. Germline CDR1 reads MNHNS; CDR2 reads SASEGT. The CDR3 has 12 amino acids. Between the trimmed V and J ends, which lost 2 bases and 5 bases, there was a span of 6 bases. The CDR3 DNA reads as TGTGCCAGCAGTGAACCGGGGTATGGCTACACCTTC. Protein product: CASSEPGYGYTF.

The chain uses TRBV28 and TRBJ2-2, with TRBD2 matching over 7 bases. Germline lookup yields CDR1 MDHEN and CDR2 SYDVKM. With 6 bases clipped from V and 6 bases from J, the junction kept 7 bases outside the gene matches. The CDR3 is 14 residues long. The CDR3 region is CASRLRLASGELFF. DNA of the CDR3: TGTGCCAGCAGACTTAGACTAGCATCCGGGGAGCTGTTTTTT.

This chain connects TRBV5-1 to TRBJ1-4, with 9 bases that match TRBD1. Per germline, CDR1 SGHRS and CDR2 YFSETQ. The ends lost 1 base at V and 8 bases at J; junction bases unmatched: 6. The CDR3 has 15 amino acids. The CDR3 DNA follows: TGCGCCAGCAGCTTGACGGGACAGGGTGCCGAAAAACTGTTTTTT. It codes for CASSLTGQGAEKLFF.

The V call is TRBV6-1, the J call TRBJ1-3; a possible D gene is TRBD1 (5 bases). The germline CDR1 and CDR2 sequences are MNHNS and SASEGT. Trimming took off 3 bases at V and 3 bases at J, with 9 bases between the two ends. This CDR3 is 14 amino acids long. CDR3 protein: CASSDGHHGNTIYF. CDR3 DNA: TGTGCCAGCAGTGATGGACACCATGGAAACACCATATATTTT.

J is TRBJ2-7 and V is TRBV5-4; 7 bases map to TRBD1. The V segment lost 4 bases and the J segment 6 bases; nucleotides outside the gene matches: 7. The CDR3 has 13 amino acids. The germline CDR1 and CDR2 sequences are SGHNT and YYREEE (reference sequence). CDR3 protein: CASSPTGTSEQYF. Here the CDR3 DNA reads TGTGCCAGCAGCCCGACAGGGACGAGCGAGCAGTACTTC.

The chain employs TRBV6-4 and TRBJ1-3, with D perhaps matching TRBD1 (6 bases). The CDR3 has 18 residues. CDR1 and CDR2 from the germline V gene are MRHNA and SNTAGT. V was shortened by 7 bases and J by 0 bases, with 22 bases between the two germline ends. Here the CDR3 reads CASTLQGLYCSSGNTIYF. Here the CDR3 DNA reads TGTGCCAGCACCCTTCAGGGGCTATACTGCTCCTCTGGAAACACCATATATTTT.

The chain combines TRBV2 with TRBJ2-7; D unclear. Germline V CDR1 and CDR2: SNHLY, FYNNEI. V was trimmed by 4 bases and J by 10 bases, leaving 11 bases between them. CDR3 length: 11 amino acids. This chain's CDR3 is CASSASGEQYF. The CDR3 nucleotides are TGTGCCAGCAGTGCTTCTGGCGAACAGTACTTC.

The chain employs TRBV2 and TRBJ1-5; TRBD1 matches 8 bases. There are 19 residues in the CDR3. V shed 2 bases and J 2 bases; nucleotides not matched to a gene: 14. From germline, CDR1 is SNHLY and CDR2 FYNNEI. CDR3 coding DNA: TGTGCCAGCAGTGAAATCACCGGACAGGGAGTAGTGGGCAATCAGCCCCAGCATTTT. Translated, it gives CASSEITGQGVVGNQPQHF.